This T cell receptor (beta chain) is drawn from a study of blood T cell repertoires in COVID-19. Here immunoSEQ multiplex PCR was the method, and the copy in TCRdb shows in-frame clones only, minus some. The sample includes about 100,000 clones, 85% of them seen just once. Germline V gene data show CDR1 as SGHTA and CDR2 as FQGNSA. V gave up 3 bases and J gave up 6 bases; unmatched junction bases: 5. This CDR3 comprises 15 residues. Specimen: peripheral blood. The sequence came from a human donor in a cohort sampled during active COVID-19. The J gene is TRBJ2-2, the V gene TRBV7-2; 9 nucleotides match TRBD2. This CDR3 reads CASSFRGGGPGELFF. Written as DNA, the CDR3 is TGTGCCAGCAGCTTTCGCGGGGGGGGCCCCGGGGAGCTGTTTTTT.